The T cell receptor beta chain described here comes from a study of shared clonotypes between healthy human individuals. Study observations and caveats: Clonotypes not shared had lower generation probabilities than those common to all four donors.

A CD45RA-negative memory subset and a CD45RA+ naive subset were separated from the CD4+ cells. The CDR3 length is 13 residues. The V end lost 5 bases, the J end lost 8 bases, and 15 bases lay between the germline ends. Germline V gene data show CDR1 as SGHVS and CDR2 as FQNEAQ. Note on this clone: Its cognate antigen is unknown.

TCRdb keeps only in-frame clones here, not all; method: immunoSEQ multiplex PCR. The data hold roughly 300,000 clones, with around 70% observed a single time. The chain has TRBV7-8 and TRBJ1-1; D perhaps matches TRBD1 (5 bases). The TCR comes from a man between 25 and 39 years old in good health. Sequenced material: memory CD4+ T cells sorted from blood. The subset here: CD45RA-negative fraction. CDR3 bases: TGTGCCAGCAGCCAGCGGGGGAACCCCGAAGCTTTCTTT. Translating it yields CASSQRGNPEAFF.